The rows below give T cell receptor beta chains drawn from one sample of a study of blood T cell repertoires in COVID-19. Sequencing was performed with immunoSEQ multiplex PCR; in TCRdb, only in-frame clones are kept and a portion is missing. The data show 270,000 or so clones, about 87% seen once. Sequences were obtained from PBMCs or T cells enriched from blood (not recorded which). Source of these receptors: a woman aged 40 to 50 with acute COVID-19. The CDR3 runs from the conserved cysteine through the conserved F or W. The D gene is left open where the match is weak. A clone size is listed for some rows: how often the clone was seen (once, few, many), or a class if it is expanded.

D gene,V gene,J gene,clone size,CDR3 DNA,CDR3 protein
.,TRBV11-3,TRBJ2-5,.,TGTGCCAGCAGCTTAGATTACGAGCGAGAGACCCAGTACTTC,CASSLDYERETQYF
.,TRBV15,TRBJ2-1,.,TGTGCCACCAGATTGAGCTCAATGAACAATGAGCAGTTCTTC,CATRLSSMNNEQFF
.,TRBV30,TRBJ1-2,.,TGTGCCTGGACCCTCGGTCCGCTCTACACCTTC,CAWTLGPLYTF
TRBD1,TRBV28,TRBJ2-7,.,TGTGCCAGCAGTTCCCCAGGGGGTAGAACCTACGAGCAGTACTTC,CASSSPGGRTYEQYF
TRBD2,TRBV9,TRBJ2-1,.,TGTGCCAGCAGCGTAGGGTCCCTTGGTCTAGCGGGAGATAGAAATGAGCAGTTCTTC,CASSVGSLGLAGDRNEQFF
TRBD1,TRBV7-6,TRBJ1-1,.,TGTGCCAGCAGCCCTTATCTCTTCCGGGACAGGGGTCGGACTGAAGCTTTCTTT,CASSPYLFRDRGRTEAFF
TRBD1,TRBV10-2,TRBJ1-2,.,TGCGCCAGCAGTGAAGGGTTCGGGACAGGGGGGGTTTATGGCTACACCTTC,CASSEGFGTGGVYGYTF
TRBD2,TRBV11-2,TRBJ2-2,.,TGTGCCAGCAGCTTAAGATCGGGAGGGCCCAACACCGGGGAGCTGTTTTTT,CASSLRSGGPNTGELFF
.,TRBV7-9,TRBJ2-5,.,TGTGCCAGCAGCCCCTGGCGGGGTACAGAAGAGACCCAGTACTTC,CASSPWRGTEETQYF
TRBD2,TRBV24-1,TRBJ2-5,.,TGTGCCACCAGTGATAACCCGATGGCGGCTAGCGGGGCGCGGGCGACCCAGTACTTC,CATSDNPMAASGARATQYF
.,TRBV5-4,TRBJ2-5,few,TGTGCCAGCAGCTTGGACAACGGGGAGACCCAGTACTTC,CASSLDNGETQYF
TRBD2,TRBV7-2,TRBJ2-3,.,TGTGCCAGCAGCCTCATACGGGGGGGCACAGATACGCAGTATTTT,CASSLIRGGTDTQYF
.,TRBV28,TRBJ1-6,.,TGTGCCAGCAGTCTTACCGCGATAGAGTATTCACCCCTCCACTTT,CASSLTAIEYSPLHF
TRBD2,TRBV4-1,TRBJ2-1,.,TGCGCCAGCAGCCAACCGACTAGCGGACTTGGGAATGAGCAGTTCTTC,CASSQPTSGLGNEQFF
TRBD1,TRBV5-4,TRBJ1-2,.,TGTGCCAGCAGCTTGAAGGGACAGGGGTATGGCTACACCTTC,CASSLKGQGYGYTF
.,TRBV9,TRBJ1-2,.,TGTGCCAGCAGCGTAGACCCGGACAGCACCTCGGGGTTCTATGGCTACACCTTC,CASSVDPDSTSGFYGYTF
.,TRBV9,TRBJ2-6,.,TGTGCCAGCAGCGTAACGGTAGCGGATACTGGGGCCAACGTCCTGACTTTC,CASSVTVADTGANVLTF
.,TRBV5-8,TRBJ2-7,.,TGTGCCAGCAGCTTGGGACATCCAGGGATCTACGAGCAGTACTTC,CASSLGHPGIYEQYF
TRBD1,TRBV11-3,TRBJ1-4,once,TGTGCCAGCAGCCTGGACAGGGGGCGCACAGAAAAACTGTTTTTT,CASSLDRGRTEKLFF
.,TRBV7-9,TRBJ1-3,.,TGTGCCAGCAGCGAGAGCTCTGGAAACACCATATATTTT,CASSESSGNTIYF
.,TRBV18,TRBJ2-1,.,TGTGCCAGCTCACCAATCGACAGCCACAATGAGCAGTTCTTC,CASSPIDSHNEQFF
TRBD1,TRBV9,TRBJ1-3,once,TGTGCCAGCAGCGCGGGACAGTCAAGCTCTGGAAACACCATATATTTT,CASSAGQSSSGNTIYF
.,TRBV28,TRBJ1-1,.,TGTGCCAGCAGTTCCGGAGGCACTGAAGCTTTCTTT,CASSSGGTEAFF
.,TRBV10-3,TRBJ2-5,once,TGTGCCATCAGTGAGTCAACGGCGGGTGCCCCTCGGGAGACCCAGTACTTC,CAISESTAGAPRETQYF
.,TRBV13,TRBJ1-3,.,TGTGCCAGCAGCGCCCGGAGGCCTGGAAACACCATATATTTT,CASSARRPGNTIYF
.,TRBV5-1,TRBJ2-7,.,TGCGCCAGCAGCTTGGCCGGGACTCTCTACGAGCAGTACTTC,CASSLAGTLYEQYF
.,TRBV25-1,TRBJ1-4,.,TGTGCCAGCAGAGACAGGATTGGAAATGAAAAACTGTTTTTT,CASRDRIGNEKLFF
.,TRBV12-3/TRBV12-4,TRBJ1-2,.,TGTGCCAGCAGCCAGGGCAGGGGCTACACCTTC,CASSQGRGYTF
.,TRBV28,TRBJ1-6,.,TGTGCCAGCAGTTTGGGGCAGGGGAGTTCACCCCTCCACTTT,CASSLGQGSSPLHF